This T cell receptor (beta chain) appears in the sequencing data of a study of human T cells and chemical hapten exposure. TCRdb re-called the RACE reads through MiXCR, storing one row per CDR3 protein. The data show 84,000 or so distinct CDR3 sequences, with about 9% seen just once and 2.5% to 3% held by the top ten. This clonotype was seen repeatedly, ten times or more. The ends lost 4 bases at V and 5 bases at J; junction bases unmatched: 7. The CDR3 extends over 14 amino acids. CDR1 and CDR2 from the germline V gene are LGHDT and YNNKEL (reference sequence). Time point: pre-sensitization, week 0. The treatment was: therapeutic diphenylcyclopropenone sensitization with weekly scalp DPC.

Sequencing was performed on whole blood, taken in connection with sensitization to the hapten diphenylcyclopropenone (DPC). This receptor was taken from a man aged 35 to 55 with alopecia areata. Some clones in this sample may be carry-over from other donors' samples. The V call is TRBV3-1, the J call TRBJ1-2; 7 nucleotides line up with TRBD1. The CDR3 loop is CASSLPGTEYGYTF. The DNA of the CDR3 is TGTGCCAGCAGCCTCCCCGGGACAGAGTATGGCTACACCTTC.